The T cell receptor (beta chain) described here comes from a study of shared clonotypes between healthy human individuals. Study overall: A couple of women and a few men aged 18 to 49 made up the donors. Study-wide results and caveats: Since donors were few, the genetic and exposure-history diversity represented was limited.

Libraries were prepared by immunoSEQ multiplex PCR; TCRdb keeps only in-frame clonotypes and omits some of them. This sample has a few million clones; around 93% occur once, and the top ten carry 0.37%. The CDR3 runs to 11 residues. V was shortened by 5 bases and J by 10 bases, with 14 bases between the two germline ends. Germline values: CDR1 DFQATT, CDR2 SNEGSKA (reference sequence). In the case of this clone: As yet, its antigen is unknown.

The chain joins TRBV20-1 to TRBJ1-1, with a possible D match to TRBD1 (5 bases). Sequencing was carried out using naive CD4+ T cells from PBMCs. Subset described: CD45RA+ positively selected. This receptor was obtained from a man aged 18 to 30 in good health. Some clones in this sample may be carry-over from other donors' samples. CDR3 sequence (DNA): TGCAGTGCTCCAAACCAGGGCAGAGCTTTCTTT. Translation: CSAPNQGRAFF.